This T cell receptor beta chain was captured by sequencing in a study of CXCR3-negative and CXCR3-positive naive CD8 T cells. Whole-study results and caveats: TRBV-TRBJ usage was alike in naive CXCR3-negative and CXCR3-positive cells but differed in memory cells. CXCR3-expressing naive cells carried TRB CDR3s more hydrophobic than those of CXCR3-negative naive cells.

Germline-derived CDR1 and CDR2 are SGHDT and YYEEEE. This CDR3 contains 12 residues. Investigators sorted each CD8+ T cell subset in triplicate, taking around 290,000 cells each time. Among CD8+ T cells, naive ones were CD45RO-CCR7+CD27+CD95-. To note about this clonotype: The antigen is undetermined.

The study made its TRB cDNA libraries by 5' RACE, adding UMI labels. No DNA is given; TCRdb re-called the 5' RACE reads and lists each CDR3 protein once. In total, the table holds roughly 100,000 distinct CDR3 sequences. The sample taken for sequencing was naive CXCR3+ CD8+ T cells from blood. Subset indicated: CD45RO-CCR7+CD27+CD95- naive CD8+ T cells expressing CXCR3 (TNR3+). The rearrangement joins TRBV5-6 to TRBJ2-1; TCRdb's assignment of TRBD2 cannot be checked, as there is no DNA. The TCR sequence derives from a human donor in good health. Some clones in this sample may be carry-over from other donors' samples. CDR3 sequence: CASSGGASLQFF.